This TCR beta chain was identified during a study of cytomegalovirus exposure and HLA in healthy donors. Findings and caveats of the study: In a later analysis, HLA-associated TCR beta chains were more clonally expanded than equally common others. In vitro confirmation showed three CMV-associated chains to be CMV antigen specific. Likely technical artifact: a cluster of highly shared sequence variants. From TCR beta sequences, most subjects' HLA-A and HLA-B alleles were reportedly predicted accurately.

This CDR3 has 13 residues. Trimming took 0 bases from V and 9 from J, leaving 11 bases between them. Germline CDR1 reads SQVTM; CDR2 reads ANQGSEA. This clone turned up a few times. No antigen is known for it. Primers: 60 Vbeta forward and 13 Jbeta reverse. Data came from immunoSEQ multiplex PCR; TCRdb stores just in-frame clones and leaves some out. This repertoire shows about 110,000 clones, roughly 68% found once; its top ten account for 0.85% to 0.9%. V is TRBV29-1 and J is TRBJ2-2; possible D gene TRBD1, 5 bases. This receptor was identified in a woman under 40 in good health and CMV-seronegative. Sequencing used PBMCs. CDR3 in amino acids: CSVEDRARRELFF. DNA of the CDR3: TGCAGCGTTGAAGACAGGGCCCGCAGGGAGCTGTTTTTT.